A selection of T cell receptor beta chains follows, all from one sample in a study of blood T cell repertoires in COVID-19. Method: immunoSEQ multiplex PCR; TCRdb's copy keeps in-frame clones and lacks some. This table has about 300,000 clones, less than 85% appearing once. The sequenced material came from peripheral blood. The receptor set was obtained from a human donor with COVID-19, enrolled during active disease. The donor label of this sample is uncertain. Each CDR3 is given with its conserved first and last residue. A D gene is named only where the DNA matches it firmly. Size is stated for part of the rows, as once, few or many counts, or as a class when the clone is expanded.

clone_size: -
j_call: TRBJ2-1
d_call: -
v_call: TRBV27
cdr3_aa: CASSLSRSSYNEQFF
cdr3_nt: TGTGCCAGCAGTTTATCGCGGAGCTCCTACAATGAGCAGTTCTTC

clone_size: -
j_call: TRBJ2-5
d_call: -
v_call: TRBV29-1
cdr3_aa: CSGFYLETQYF
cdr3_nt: TGCAGCGGATTTTACTTAGAGACCCAGTACTTC

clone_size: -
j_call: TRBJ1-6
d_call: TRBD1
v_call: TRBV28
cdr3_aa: CASSSQSGTGLRLYNSPLHF
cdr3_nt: TGTGCCAGCAGTTCACAATCCGGGACAGGGCTTAGACTTTATAATTCACCCCTCCACTTT

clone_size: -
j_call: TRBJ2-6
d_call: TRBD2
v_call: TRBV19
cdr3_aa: CASYGILAGVRPGANVLTF
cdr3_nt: TGTGCCAGCTACGGTATTCTAGCGGGGGTCCGGCCTGGGGCCAACGTCCTGACTTTC

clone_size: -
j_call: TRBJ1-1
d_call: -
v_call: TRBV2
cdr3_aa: CASLREGYTEAFF
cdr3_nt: TGTGCCAGCCTTCGGGAGGGGTACACTGAAGCTTTCTTT

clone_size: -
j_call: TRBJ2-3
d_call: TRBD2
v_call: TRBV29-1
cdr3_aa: CSVERLGTLAGRTDTQYF
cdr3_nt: TGCAGCGTTGAACGTCTGGGGACTCTAGCGGGGCGCACAGATACGCAGTATTTT

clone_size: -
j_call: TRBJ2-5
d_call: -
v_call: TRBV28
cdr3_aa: CASSSQGNQETQYF
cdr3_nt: TGTGCCAGCAGTTCACAGGGTAACCAAGAGACCCAGTACTTC

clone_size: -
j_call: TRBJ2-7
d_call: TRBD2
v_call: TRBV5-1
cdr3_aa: CASSFPTSGRYYEQYF
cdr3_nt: TGCGCCAGCAGCTTTCCCACTAGCGGGAGGTACTACGAGCAGTACTTC

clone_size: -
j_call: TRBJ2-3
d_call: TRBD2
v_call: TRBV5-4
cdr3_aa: CASSQTMTSGGFTDTQYF
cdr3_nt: TGTGCCAGCAGCCAAACCATGACTAGCGGGGGTTTCACAGATACGCAGTATTTT

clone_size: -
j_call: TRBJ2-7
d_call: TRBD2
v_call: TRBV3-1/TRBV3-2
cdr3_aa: CASTNVCSGTYEQYF
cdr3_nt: TGTGCCAGCACCAATGTCTGTAGCGGGACCTACGAGCAGTACTTC

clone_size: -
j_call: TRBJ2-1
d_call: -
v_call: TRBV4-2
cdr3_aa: CASSQDRRPEANEQFF
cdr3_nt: TGTGCCAGCAGCCAAGATAGGAGACCCGAGGCCAATGAGCAGTTCTTC

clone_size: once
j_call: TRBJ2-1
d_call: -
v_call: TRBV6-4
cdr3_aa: CASSVRPGGRNEQFF
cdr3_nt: TGTGCCAGCAGTGTCCGTCCCGGAGGTAGGAATGAGCAGTTCTTC

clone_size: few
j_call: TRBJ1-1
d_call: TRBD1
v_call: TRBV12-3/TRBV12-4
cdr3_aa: CASRGQGNTEAFF
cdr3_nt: TGTGCCAGCAGAGGACAGGGGAACACTGAAGCTTTCTTT

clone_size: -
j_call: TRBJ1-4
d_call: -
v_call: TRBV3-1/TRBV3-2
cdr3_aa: CASSHRGEEKLFF
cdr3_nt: TGTGCCAGCAGCCACAGGGGAGAAGAAAAACTGTTTTTT

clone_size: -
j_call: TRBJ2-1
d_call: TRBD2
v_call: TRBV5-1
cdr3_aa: CASSSTSGSSYNEQFF
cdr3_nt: TGCGCCAGCAGCTCCACTAGCGGGAGCTCCTACAATGAGCAGTTCTTC

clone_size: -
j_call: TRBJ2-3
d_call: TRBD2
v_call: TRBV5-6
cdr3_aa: CASSLFVLAGDTQYF
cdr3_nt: TGTGCCAGCAGCTTGTTTGTCCTAGCGGGAGATACGCAGTATTTT

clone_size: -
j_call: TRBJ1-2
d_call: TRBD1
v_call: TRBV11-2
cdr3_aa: CASSLTLTGNYGYTF
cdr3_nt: TGTGCCAGCAGCTTAACGCTGACAGGGAACTATGGCTACACCTTC

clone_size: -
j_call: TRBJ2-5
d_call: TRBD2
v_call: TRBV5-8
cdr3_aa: CASSSGPGLAGGQETQYF
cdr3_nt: TGTGCCAGCAGCTCGGGGCCGGGACTAGCGGGAGGCCAAGAGACCCAGTACTTC

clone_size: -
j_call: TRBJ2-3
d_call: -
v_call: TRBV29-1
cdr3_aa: CSVEDPGTDTQYF
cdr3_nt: TGCAGCGTTGAAGATCCGGGAACAGATACGCAGTATTTT

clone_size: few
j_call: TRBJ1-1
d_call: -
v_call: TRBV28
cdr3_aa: CASRRWNTEAFF
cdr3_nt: TGTGCCAGCAGGCGGTGGAACACTGAAGCTTTCTTT

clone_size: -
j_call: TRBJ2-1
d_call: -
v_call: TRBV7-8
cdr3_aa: CASSSLIVPRNEQFF
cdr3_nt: TGTGCCAGCAGCTCCCTCATAGTCCCCCGGAATGAGCAGTTCTTC

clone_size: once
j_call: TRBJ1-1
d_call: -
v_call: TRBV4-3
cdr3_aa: CASSQATALNTEAFF
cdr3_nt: TGCGCCAGCAGCCAAGCGACAGCTTTGAACACTGAAGCTTTCTTT

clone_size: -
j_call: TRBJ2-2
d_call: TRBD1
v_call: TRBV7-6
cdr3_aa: CASSWRQGSTGELFF
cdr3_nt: TGTGCCAGCAGCTGGAGACAGGGCTCCACCGGGGAGCTGTTTTTT

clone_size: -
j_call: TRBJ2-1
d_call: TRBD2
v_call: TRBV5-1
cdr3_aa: CASSPGLDYNEQFF
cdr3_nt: TGCGCCAGCAGCCCGGGACTAGATTACAATGAGCAGTTCTTC

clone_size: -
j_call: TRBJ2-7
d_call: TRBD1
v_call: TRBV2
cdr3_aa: CAGGLGTEPYEQYF
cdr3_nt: TGTGCCGGTGGGTTGGGGACAGAGCCCTACGAGCAGTACTTC

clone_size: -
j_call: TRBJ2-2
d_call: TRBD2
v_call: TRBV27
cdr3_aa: CASSASGRMDTGELFF
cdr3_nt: TGTGCCAGCAGCGCTAGCGGGAGAATGGACACCGGGGAGCTGTTTTTT

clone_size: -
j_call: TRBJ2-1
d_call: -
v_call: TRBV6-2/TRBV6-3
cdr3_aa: CASSYSFRGVVNEQFF
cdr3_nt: TGTGCCAGCAGTTACTCTTTTCGGGGAGTAGTGAATGAGCAGTTCTTC

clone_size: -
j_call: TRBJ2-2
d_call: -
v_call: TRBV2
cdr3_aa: CASTQDSTNTGELFF
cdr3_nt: TGTGCCAGCACCCAAGACAGTACGAACACCGGGGAGCTGTTTTTT

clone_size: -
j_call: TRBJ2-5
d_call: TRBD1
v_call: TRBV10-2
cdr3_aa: CASSESRGQGETQYF
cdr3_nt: TGCGCCAGCAGTGAGTCTCGAGGACAGGGAGAGACCCAGTACTTC

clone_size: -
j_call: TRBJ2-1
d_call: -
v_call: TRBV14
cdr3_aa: CASSQDGARHNEQFF
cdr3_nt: TGTGCCAGCAGCCAAGATGGGGCGAGGCACAATGAGCAGTTCTTC

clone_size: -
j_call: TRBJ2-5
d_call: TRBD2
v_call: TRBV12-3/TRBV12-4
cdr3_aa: CASSGLVEETQYF
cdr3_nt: TGTGCCAGCAGCGGACTAGTCGAAGAGACCCAGTACTTC

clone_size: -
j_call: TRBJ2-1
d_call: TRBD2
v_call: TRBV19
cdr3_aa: CASSITGLAGVQNEQFF
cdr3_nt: TGTGCCAGTAGTATAACGGGGCTAGCGGGAGTACAGAATGAGCAGTTCTTC

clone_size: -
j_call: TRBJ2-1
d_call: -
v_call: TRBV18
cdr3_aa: CASSPPLAYNEQFF
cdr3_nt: TGTGCCAGCTCACCTCCCCTAGCCTACAATGAGCAGTTCTTC

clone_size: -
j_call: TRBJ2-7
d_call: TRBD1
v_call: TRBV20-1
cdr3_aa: CSASSTPGQGKGEQYF
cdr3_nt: TGCAGTGCTAGTAGTACGCCGGGACAGGGTAAGGGAGAGCAGTACTTC

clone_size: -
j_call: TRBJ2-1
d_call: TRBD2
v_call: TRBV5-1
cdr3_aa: CASSQGTSGRAGEQFF
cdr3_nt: TGCGCCAGCAGCCAAGGGACTAGCGGGAGGGCCGGTGAGCAGTTCTTC

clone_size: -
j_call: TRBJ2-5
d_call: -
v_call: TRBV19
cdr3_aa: CASSSPGLPQQETQYF
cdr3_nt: TGTGCCAGTAGTTCACCGGGACTCCCCCAACAAGAGACCCAGTACTTC

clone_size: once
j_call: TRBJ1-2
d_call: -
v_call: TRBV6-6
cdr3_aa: CASSYGPQGIGYTF
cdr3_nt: TGTGCCAGCAGTTACGGACCGCAGGGGATTGGCTACACCTTC

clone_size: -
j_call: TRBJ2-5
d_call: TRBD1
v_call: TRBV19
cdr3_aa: CASRRQGAVETQYF
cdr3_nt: TGTGCCAGTAGGCGACAGGGGGCGGTTGAGACCCAGTACTTC

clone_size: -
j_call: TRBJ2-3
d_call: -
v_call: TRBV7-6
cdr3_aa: CASSGSGGADTQYF
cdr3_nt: TGTGCCAGCAGCGGGTCAGGAGGCGCCGATACGCAGTATTTT

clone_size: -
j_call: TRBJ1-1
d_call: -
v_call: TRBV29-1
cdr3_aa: CSPRRQGGTEAFF
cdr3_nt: TGCAGCCCCCGGCGGCAGGGAGGCACTGAAGCTTTCTTT

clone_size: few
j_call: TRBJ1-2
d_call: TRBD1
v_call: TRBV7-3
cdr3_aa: CASSLGQGFRGYTF
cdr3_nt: TGTGCCAGCAGCTTGGGACAGGGCTTTCGCGGCTACACCTTC

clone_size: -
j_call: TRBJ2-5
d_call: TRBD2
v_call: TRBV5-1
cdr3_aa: CASSLRGASGEETQYF
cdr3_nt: TGCGCCAGCAGCCTACGAGGGGCTAGCGGAGAAGAGACCCAGTACTTC

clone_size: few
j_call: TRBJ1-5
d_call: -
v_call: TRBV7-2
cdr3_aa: CASSLDGTGYQPQHF
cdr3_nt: TGTGCCAGCAGCTTAGATGGCACAGGGTATCAGCCCCAGCATTTT

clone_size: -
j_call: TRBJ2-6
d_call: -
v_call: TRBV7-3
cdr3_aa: CASSLSSGANVLTF
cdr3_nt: TGTGCCAGCAGCCTGTCCTCTGGGGCCAACGTCCTGACTTTC

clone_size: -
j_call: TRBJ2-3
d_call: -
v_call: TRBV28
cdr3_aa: CASSLPGRDTQYF
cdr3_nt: TGTGCCAGCAGTTTACCTGGTCGGGATACGCAGTATTTT

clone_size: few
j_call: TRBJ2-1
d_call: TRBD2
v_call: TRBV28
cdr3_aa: CASSRAGLADSYNEQFF
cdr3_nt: TGTGCCAGCAGTCGTGCGGGACTAGCTGACTCCTACAATGAGCAGTTCTTC

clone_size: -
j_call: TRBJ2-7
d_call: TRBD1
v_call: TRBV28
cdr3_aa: CASRGQGLEQYF
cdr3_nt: TGTGCCAGCAGGGGACAGGGTCTTGAGCAGTACTTC